The present T cell receptor (beta chain) was sequenced within a study of TIL therapy for anti-PD-1-resistant metastatic lung cancer. The time point denotes: pre-treatment sample, taken before nivolumab and TIL therapy. CDR1 is MDHEN, CDR2 SYDVKM, per germline. The V gene lost 6 bases and the J gene lost 4 bases, with 17 bases spanning the gap. The CDR3 runs to 15 residues. This was the immunoSEQ v3 assay. Clones were sequenced by immunoSEQ multiplex PCR, and TCRdb holds only the in-frame ones, with some missing. This sample yields around 55,000 clones, of which 70% to 90% are seen a single time; roughly 3% belongs to the top ten.

This sequence joins TRBV28 and TRBJ2-3, with D possibly matching TRBD2 (6 bases). The sequenced sample was blood, obtained at baseline. The sequence derives from a person aged 25-80 years with non-small cell lung cancer. The CDR3 region is CASSPRGTYPDTQYF. The CDR3 DNA reads as TGTGCCAGCAGCCCCAGAGGGACTTATCCAGATACGCAGTATTTT.